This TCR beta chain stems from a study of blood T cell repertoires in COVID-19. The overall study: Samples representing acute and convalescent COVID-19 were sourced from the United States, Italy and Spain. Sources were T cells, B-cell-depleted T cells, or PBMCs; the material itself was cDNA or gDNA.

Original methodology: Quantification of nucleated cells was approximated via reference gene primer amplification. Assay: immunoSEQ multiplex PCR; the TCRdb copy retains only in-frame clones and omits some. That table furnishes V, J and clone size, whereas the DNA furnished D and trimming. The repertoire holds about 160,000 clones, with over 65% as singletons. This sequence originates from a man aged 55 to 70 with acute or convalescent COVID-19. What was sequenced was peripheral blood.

CDR3 residues: CASSLGQINYEQYF. In DNA, the CDR3 is TGTGCCAGCAGCTTGGGACAGATAAACTACGAGCAGTACTTC. V gene TRBV3-1 (or the pseudogene TRBV3-2) combines with J gene TRBJ2-7; TRBD1 matches at 7 bases. Germline assignment: CDR1 LGHDT and CDR2 YNNKEL (reference sequence). The CDR3 covers 14 residues. V shed 5 bases and J 3 bases; nucleotides not matched to a gene: 7.